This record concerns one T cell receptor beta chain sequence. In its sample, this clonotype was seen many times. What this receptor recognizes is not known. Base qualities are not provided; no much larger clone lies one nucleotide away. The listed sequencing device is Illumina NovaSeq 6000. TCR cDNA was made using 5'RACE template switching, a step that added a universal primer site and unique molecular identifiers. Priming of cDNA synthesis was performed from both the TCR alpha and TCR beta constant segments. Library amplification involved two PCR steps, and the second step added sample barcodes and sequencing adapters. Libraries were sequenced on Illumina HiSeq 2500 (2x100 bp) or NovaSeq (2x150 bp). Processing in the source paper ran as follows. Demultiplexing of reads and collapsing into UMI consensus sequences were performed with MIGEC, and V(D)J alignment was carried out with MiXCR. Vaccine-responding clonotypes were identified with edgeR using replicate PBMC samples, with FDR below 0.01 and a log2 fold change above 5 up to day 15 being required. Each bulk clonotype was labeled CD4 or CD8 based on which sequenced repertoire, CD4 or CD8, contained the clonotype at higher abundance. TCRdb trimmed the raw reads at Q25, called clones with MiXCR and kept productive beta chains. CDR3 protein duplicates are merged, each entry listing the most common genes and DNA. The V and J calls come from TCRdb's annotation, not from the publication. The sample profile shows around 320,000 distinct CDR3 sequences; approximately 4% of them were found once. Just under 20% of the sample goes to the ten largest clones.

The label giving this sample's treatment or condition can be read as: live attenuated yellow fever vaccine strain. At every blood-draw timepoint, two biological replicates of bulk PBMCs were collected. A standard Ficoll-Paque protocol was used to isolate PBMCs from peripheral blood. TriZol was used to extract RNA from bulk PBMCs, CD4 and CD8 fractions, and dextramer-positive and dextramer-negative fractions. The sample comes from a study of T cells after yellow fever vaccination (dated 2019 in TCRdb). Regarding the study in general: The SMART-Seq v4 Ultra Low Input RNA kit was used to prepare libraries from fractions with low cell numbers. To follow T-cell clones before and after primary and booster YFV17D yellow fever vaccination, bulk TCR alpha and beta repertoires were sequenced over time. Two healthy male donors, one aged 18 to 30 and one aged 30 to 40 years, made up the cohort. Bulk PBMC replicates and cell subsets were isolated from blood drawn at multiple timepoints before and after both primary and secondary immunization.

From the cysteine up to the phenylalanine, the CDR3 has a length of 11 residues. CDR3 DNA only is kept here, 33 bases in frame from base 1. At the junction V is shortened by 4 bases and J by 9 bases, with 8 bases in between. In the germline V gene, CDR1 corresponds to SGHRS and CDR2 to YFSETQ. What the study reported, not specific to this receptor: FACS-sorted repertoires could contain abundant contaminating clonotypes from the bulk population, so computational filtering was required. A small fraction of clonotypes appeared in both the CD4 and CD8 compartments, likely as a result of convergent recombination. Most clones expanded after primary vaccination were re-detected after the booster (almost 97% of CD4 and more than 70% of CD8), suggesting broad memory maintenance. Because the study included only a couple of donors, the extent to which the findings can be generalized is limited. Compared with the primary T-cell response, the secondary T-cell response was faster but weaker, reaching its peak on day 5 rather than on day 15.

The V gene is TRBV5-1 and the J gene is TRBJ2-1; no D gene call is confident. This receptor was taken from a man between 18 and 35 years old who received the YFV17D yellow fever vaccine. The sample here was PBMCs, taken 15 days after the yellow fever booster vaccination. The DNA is TGCGCCAGCAGCGTCGAAAGTGAGCAGTTCTTC. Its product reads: CASSVESEQFF.